The text below deals with one T cell receptor beta chain. Reverse transcription of about 0.5 to 1 ug RNA used random hexamers. The method of amplification for TCR beta CDR3 was immunoSEQ multiplex PCR, covering 54 Vbeta and 13 Jbeta. TCRdb re-called the immunoSEQ multiplex PCR reads through MiXCR, storing one row per CDR3 protein. Of about 300,000 distinct CDR3 sequences listed, 92% were seen once; the top ten hold less than 0.08%. V was pared by 3 bases and J by 3 bases, with 4 bases of the junction left unmatched. Germline V gene data show CDR1 as SGHNT and CDR2 as YYREEE (reference sequence). The length of the CDR3 is 15 residues. The sample is drawn from a study of CD8 T cells in Susac syndrome. The authors sequenced TCR beta from blood CD8+ and CD4+ T cells. TEMRA cells were FACS-enriched, and CD8+ and CD4+ T cells were isolated negatively.

The sequencing sample was made of CD4+ T cells from PBMCs. The chain uses TRBV5-4 and TRBJ1-1; 11 nucleotides match TRBD1. The receptor was isolated from a human donor with multiple sclerosis. The CDR3 DNA reads as TGTGCCAGCAGCTCGGGGGACAGGGGGTACACTGAAGCTTTCTTT. Translation gives CASSSGDRGYTEAFF.